The 13 T cell receptor beta chains below come from one sample, sequenced in a study of long-term antiretroviral therapy in people with HIV. Sequencing used immunoSEQ v3.0 at survey level. Clones were sequenced by immunoSEQ multiplex PCR, and TCRdb holds only the in-frame ones, with some missing. The sample records 20,000 to 25,000 clones, 80% to 85% being singletons. The sequenced sample was unsorted PBMCs, obtained 0.4 years after starting antiretroviral therapy. The receptors come from a man aged 45-65 years with HIV.

The chain employs TRBV13 and TRBJ2-7, with 9 positions matching TRBD1. Trimming cost V 5 bases and J 3 bases; bases outside gene matches: 5. This CDR3 is 14 amino acids long. CDR1 and CDR2 (germline): PRHDT, FYEKMQ (reference sequence). The CDR3 sequence: CASSLRDRVYEQYF. The CDR3 bases are TGTGCCAGCAGCCTGCGGGACAGGGTCTACGAGCAGTACTTC.

Concerning this clone itself: Given the absence of the conserved phenylalanine or tryptophan at the CDR3 end, a read error is likely. Because the CDR3's place on the DNA is in doubt, the DNA is left out and the CDR3 is given as listed by TCRdb. The rearrangement links TRBV14 to TRBJ2-7. Germline values: CDR1 SGHDN, CDR2 FVKESK. The CDR3 contains 9 residues when both ends are counted. This CDR3 is CASSSTNRL.

The CDR3 DNA is TGTGCCAGCAGCTTTCAGGGACCCTACAATGAGCAGTTCTTC. Translated, it gives CASSFQGPYNEQFF. The chain combines TRBV11-2 with TRBJ2-1; either TRBD1 or TRBD2 may fit D (5 bases each). The germline V and J ends were trimmed by 3 bases and 2 bases, with 8 bases remaining between them. In germline, CDR1 is SGHAT, CDR2 FQNNGV. The CDR3 is 14 amino acids. Combining the CDR3 with reference TRBV11-2 and TRBJ2-1 gives the whole variable domain EAGVAQSPRYKIIEKRQSVAFWCNPISGHATLYWYQQILGQGPKLLIQFQNNGVVDDSQLPKDRFSAERLKGVDSTLKIQPAKLEDSAVYLCASSFQGPYNEQFFGPGTRLTVL.

This rearrangement joins TRBV2 to TRBJ1-5; D is uncertain. Germline V gene data show CDR1 as SNHLY and CDR2 as FYNNEI. V was shortened by 6 bases and J by 2 bases, with 14 bases between the two germline ends. There are 15 residues in the CDR3. The CDR3 loop is CASRWAGRGNQPQHF. In DNA form, the CDR3 reads TGTGCCAGCAGGTGGGCAGGCCGGGGCAATCAGCCCCAGCATTTT.

This chain links TRBV10-3 with TRBJ1-6; D call uncertain. The germline V gene has CDR1 ENHRY and CDR2 SYGVKD. V was clipped by 3 bases and J by 9 bases, with 12 bases between them. The CDR3 is 14 residues long. The CDR3 region is CAISDAGPISPLHF. In nucleotides, the CDR3 is TGTGCCATCAGTGACGCAGGTCCAATTTCACCCCTCCACTTT.

The chain joins TRBV29-1 to TRBJ1-5; 7 bases are shared with TRBD1. Germline V lookup: CDR1 SQVTM, CDR2 ANQGSEA. This CDR3 region has 13 residues. With V trimmed by 4 bases and J by 2 bases, 2 bases remained unmatched. This chain's CDR3 is CSVGTGGNQPQHF. The CDR3 coding sequence is TGCAGCGTTGGAACAGGGGGCAATCAGCCCCAGCATTTT. The full variable domain, its missing parts supplied by reference TRBV29-1 and TRBJ1-5, is SAVISQKPSRDICQRGTSLTIQCQVDSQVTMMFWYRQQPGQSLTLIATANQGSEATYESGFVIDKFPISRPNLTFSTLTVSNMSPEDSSIYLCSVGTGGNQPQHFGDGTRLSIL.

V usage is TRBV6-5 and J usage is TRBJ1-1; D ambiguous. The CDR3 totals 15 residues. Germline V CDR1 and CDR2: MNHEY, SVGAGI. The V and J ends lost 4 bases and 1 base respectively, with 13 bases between them. The CDR3 sequence: CASSSLPAKNTEAFF. The DNA for the CDR3 is TGTGCCAGCAGTTCCCTCCCAGCAAAGAACACTGAAGCTTTCTTT.

This clone was seen a single time. The chain links TRBV5-1 to TRBJ1-2; 8 bases agree with TRBD1. After removal of 4 bases from V and 6 bases from J, the junction contained 8 bases not matched to a gene. Germline CDR1 is SGHRS and CDR2 is YFSETQ. The CDR3 is 14 amino acids. The DNA of the CDR3 is TGCGCCAGCAGCCTCAGACAGGGGTTAGATGGCTACACCTTC. Its translation is CASSLRQGLDGYTF.

The chain joins TRBV30 to TRBJ1-1; D gene uncertain. CDR3 length: 13 amino acids. Germline CDR1 is GTSNPN and CDR2 is SVGIG (reference sequence). V was shortened by 0 bases and J by 1 base, with 6 bases between the two germline ends. CDR3 region: CAWSVTWNTEAFF. The CDR3 DNA reads TGTGCCTGGAGTGTAACCTGGAACACTGAAGCTTTCTTT.

V gene TRBV27 combines with J gene TRBJ2-7; a possible D gene is TRBD2 (6 bases). The CDR3 covers 14 residues. From germline, CDR1 is MNHEY and CDR2 SMNVEV (reference sequence). V lost 3 bases and J lost 7, with 16 bases in between. The CDR3 protein is CASSFGGSSQEQYF. The CDR3 region has the DNA TGTGCCAGCAGTTTTGGGGGGAGCTCCCAAGAGCAGTACTTC.

This rearrangement joins TRBV5-1 to TRBJ2-7, with 8 bases fitting TRBD1. The CDR3 runs 14 residues. J was trimmed by 3 bases and V by 3 bases; bases with no gene match: 5. CDR1 and CDR2 from the germline V gene are SGHRS and YFSETQ. CDR3 region: CASSSLQGGYEQYF. The CDR3 region has the DNA TGCGCCAGCAGCTCCCTACAGGGGGGCTACGAGCAGTACTTC.

The chain employs TRBV4-3 and TRBJ1-2; D remains unclear. Trimming took off 0 bases at V and 6 bases at J, with 11 bases between the two ends. The V gene's germline CDR1 is LGHNA and CDR2 YSLEER. The CDR3 covers 14 residues. Here the CDR3 reads CASSQEIWENGYTF. The CDR3 DNA reads TGCGCCAGCAGCCAAGAGATCTGGGAGAATGGCTACACCTTC.

V is TRBV7-2 and J is TRBJ1-1, with D unresolved. The ends were cut back, 1 base at V and 0 bases at J, with 12 bases in the middle. Germline-derived CDR1 and CDR2 are SGHTA and FQGNSA. This CDR3 region has 16 residues. CDR3 region: CASSLGFGIMNTEAFF. The CDR3 bases are TGTGCCAGCAGCTTAGGGTTTGGGATTATGAACACTGAAGCTTTCTTT.